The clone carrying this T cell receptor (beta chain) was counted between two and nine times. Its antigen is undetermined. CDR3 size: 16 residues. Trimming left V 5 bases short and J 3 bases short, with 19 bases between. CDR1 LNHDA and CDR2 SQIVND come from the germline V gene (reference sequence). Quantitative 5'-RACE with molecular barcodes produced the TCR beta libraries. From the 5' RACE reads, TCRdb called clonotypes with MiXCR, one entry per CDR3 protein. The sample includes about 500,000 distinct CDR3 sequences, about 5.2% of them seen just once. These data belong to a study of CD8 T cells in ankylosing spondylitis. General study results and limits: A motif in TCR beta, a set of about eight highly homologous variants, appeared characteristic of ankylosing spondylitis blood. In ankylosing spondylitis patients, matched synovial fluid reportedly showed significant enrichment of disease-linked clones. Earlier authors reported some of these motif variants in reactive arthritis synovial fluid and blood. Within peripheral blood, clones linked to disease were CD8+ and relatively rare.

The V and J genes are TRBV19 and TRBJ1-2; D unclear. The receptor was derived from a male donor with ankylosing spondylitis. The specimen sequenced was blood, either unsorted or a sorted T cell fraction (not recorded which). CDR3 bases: TGTGCCAGTAGTTGGGAGTGGGAGTCAGACCACTATGGCTACACCTTC. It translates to CASSWEWESDHYGYTF.